This T cell receptor (beta chain) was found in a study of cytomegalovirus exposure and HLA in healthy donors. Healthy donors of bone marrow made up the group. At collection, donors were nominally healthy, but unrecorded immune exposures were probable. The PCR made use of 60 Vbeta and 13 Jbeta primers. Original data processing: In a later analysis, of around 85 million unique beta chains, roughly 11 million appeared in at least two donors. Libraries were prepared by immunoSEQ multiplex PCR; TCRdb keeps only in-frame clonotypes and omits some of them. The DNA was the basis for D and trimming; V, J and clone size are from that table. The sample carries around 130,000 clones, around 78% recorded once. Germline trimming cut 3 bases from V and 4 bases from J; bases unmatched to any gene: 6. Germline V gene data show CDR1 as SNHLY and CDR2 as FYNNEI. The CDR3 is made up of 15 amino acids.

J is TRBJ1-1 and V is TRBV2; TRBD1 aligns across 9 bases. The TCR comes from a young woman in good health and CMV-seronegative. Sequencing used PBMCs. The CDR3 here is CASSDGADRGTEAFF. As DNA, the CDR3 is TGTGCCAGCAGTGATGGGGCGGACAGGGGCACTGAAGCTTTCTTT.